The entry below gives a single T cell receptor (beta chain) sequence along with its context. The naive CD8 population came from CD45RO-negative cells selected for CCR7, without terminally differentiated effector memory CD45RA+ cells. These data originate in a study of shared clonotypes between healthy human individuals. This table comes from immunoSEQ multiplex PCR, and its TCRdb copy is limited to in-frame clones, with some not included. The sample shows 2 million to 2.5 million clones, approximately 94% of them seen only once. Germline-derived CDR1 and CDR2 are MNHEY and SVGAGI. V was pared by 6 bases and J by 4 bases, with 3 bases of the junction left unmatched. This CDR3 spans 14 amino acids.

Sequenced input: naive CD8+ T cells sorted from blood. V usage is TRBV6-5 and J usage is TRBJ1-3; 10 bases are shared with TRBD1. This TCR derives from a man between 18 and 29 years old in good health. CDR3 DNA sequence: TGTGCCAGCAGAAGGACAGGGGGAGGAAACACCATATATTTT. Translation: CASRRTGGGNTIYF.